The 8 T cell receptor beta chains listed next were all sequenced from one sample in a study of graft-versus-host responses after intestinal transplantation. Clones were sequenced by immunoSEQ multiplex PCR, and TCRdb holds only the in-frame ones, with some missing. The sample contains about 78,000 clones, nearly 90% of which appear only once. No antigens are known for them. The sequencing used unstimulated CD8+ T cells sorted from spleen or lymph node cells, collected before transplant. These receptors originate from a human donor who was the organ donor for an intestinal transplant.

Points on this clone: This sample includes further DNA sequences coding for the same CDR3. The chain uses TRBV9 and TRBJ2-5; 7 bases fit TRBD2. CDR1 SGDLS and CDR2 YYNGEE come from the germline V gene. The length of the CDR3 is 15 residues. Losses at the gene ends were 8 bases for V and 1 base for J; bases not matched to a gene: 11. CDR3 in DNA: TGTGCCAGTTCCTCCTACGGGGGGATCCAAGAGACCCAGTACTTC. The encoded protein is CASSSYGGIQETQYF.

The chain has TRBV15 and TRBJ2-1; 9 bases align to TRBD2. Germline V gene sequence: CDR1 LNHNV, CDR2 YYDKDF (reference sequence). The CDR3 consists of 17 residues. After removal of 3 bases from V and 3 bases from J, the junction contained 9 bases not matched to a gene. CDR3 protein: CATSRNPLAGIYNEQFF. CDR3 sequence (DNA): TGTGCCACCAGCAGGAACCCTCTAGCGGGGATCTACAATGAGCAGTTCTTC.

The rearrangement uses TRBV5-4 and TRBJ2-5; D might be TRBD1 (5 bases). The V gene's germline CDR1 is SGHNT and CDR2 YYREEE (reference sequence). CDR3 length: 12 amino acids. V gave up 5 bases and J gave up 4 bases, with 9 bases separating them. The CDR3 protein is CASSTGTETQYF. The CDR3 DNA is TGTGCCAGCAGTACAGGCACAGAGACCCAGTACTTC.

This chain connects TRBV6-4 to TRBJ2-3; a weak D match, TRBD2 (6 bases). CDR3 length: 14 residues. CDR1 is MRHNA and CDR2 is SNTAGT in the germline V gene. The ends were cut back, 2 bases at V and 6 bases at J, with 12 bases in the middle. CDR3: CASSDGAGSDTQYF. CDR3 coding DNA: TGTGCCAGCAGTGACGGGGCCGGGAGCGATACGCAGTATTTT.

The chain recombines TRBV4-1 with TRBJ2-1, with D tentatively TRBD2 (7 bases). CDR1 is MGHRA, CDR2 YSYEKL, per germline. The CDR3 has 15 amino acids. V was trimmed by 1 base and J by 7 bases, leaving 14 bases between them. The CDR3: CASSQAGGPSNEQFF. The CDR3 DNA follows: TGCGCCAGCAGCCAAGCGGGGGGCCCTTCAAATGAGCAGTTCTTC.

This clone was detected only a few times. The chain combines TRBV6-5 with TRBJ1-2; 7 positions match TRBD1. The CDR3 totals 14 residues. Trimming removed 6 bases from V and 4 bases from J; junction bases left unmatched: 8. Germline values: CDR1 MNHEY, CDR2 SVGAGI. The CDR3 reads CASRTGTVIYGYTF. In DNA form, the CDR3 reads TGTGCCAGCAGGACCGGGACAGTCATCTATGGCTACACCTTC.

The chain carries TRBV4-3 and TRBJ2-1; the D gene is possibly TRBD1 (5 bases). The V gene's germline CDR1 is LGHNA and CDR2 YSLEER. The CDR3 is made up of 16 amino acids. V was pared by 1 base and J by 2 bases, with 12 bases between. This CDR3 is CASSQVLQGTYNEQFF. Here the CDR3 DNA reads TGCGCCAGCAGCCAAGTCCTCCAGGGAACCTACAATGAGCAGTTCTTC.

The gene calls are TRBV7-9 and TRBJ2-7; 7 nucleotides align to TRBD1. Germline V gene sequence: CDR1 SEHNR, CDR2 FQNEAQ (reference sequence). The V and J ends lost 5 bases and 4 bases, in that order; junction bases with no gene match: 5. This CDR3 comprises 13 residues. Here the CDR3 DNA reads TGTGCCAGCAGCACAGGGGCCGGGTACGAGCAGTACGTC. Its protein is CASSTGAGYEQYV.